The 23 T cell receptor beta chains presented below share a single source sample, sequenced in a study of Ad26.COV2.S vaccination and SARS-CoV-2 variants. Only in-frame clones appear in the TCRdb table, and some are missing; sequencing was by immunoSEQ multiplex PCR. The table lists about 350,000 clones, under 95% of them singletons. The sequences come from peripheral blood, collected after recovery from COVID-19. These receptor sequences come from a human donor who had recovered from COVID-19.

The chain combines TRBV4-1 with TRBJ1-1; TRBD1 might be the D (6 bases). V dropped 4 bases and J dropped 3 bases, with 9 bases sitting between them. The CDR3 totals 13 residues. Germline assignment: CDR1 MGHRA and CDR2 YSYEKL. The CDR3 DNA reads as TGCGCCAGCAGCCGCAAGGGGGACACTGAAGCTTTCTTT. Protein: CASSRKGDTEAFF.

The chain couples TRBV10-1 to TRBJ2-1; 9 bases are shared with TRBD2. Germline lookup yields CDR1 WNHNN and CDR2 SYGVQD (reference sequence). Losses at the gene ends were 4 bases for V and 8 bases for J; bases not matched to a gene: 9. This CDR3 region has 15 residues. CDR3 protein: CASSGGSGGRHEQFF. In DNA form, the CDR3 reads TGCGCCAGCAGTGGTGGTAGCGGGGGACGGCATGAGCAGTTCTTC.

V is TRBV13 and J is TRBJ1-4; 7 positions agree with TRBD1. V was pared by 6 bases and J by 4 bases, with 5 bases of the junction left unmatched. CDR1 and CDR2 from the germline V gene are PRHDT and FYEKMQ (reference sequence). The CDR3 sequence is 14 residues long. CDR3 nucleotide sequence: TGTGCCAGCAGTAGCAGGGGGAGTAATGAAAAACTGTTTTTT. Its translation is CASSSRGSNEKLFF.

V gene TRBV12-5 combines with J gene TRBJ1-1, with D tentatively TRBD1 (5 bases). The CDR3 covers 12 residues. Germline V gene lookup returns CDR1 LGHNT and CDR2 FRNRAP. Trimming left V 2 bases short and J 5 bases short, with 6 bases between. As DNA, the CDR3 is TGTGCTAGTGGTTTGTGGGGGACTGAAGCTTTCTTT. Encoded protein: CASGLWGTEAFF.

V usage is TRBV13 and J usage is TRBJ2-5; D tentatively reads TRBD1 or TRBD2 (6 bases each). This CDR3 contains 14 residues. Germline V lookup: CDR1 PRHDT, CDR2 FYEKMQ (reference sequence). Trimming took 5 bases from V and 9 from J, leaving 19 bases between them. CDR3 protein: CASSLGHGGMAQYF. The CDR3 bases are TGTGCCAGCAGCCTCGGACACGGGGGCATGGCCCAGTACTTC.

The chain has TRBV27 and TRBJ2-3, with 11 positions matching TRBD2. In germline, CDR1 is MNHEY, CDR2 SMNVEV (reference sequence). The CDR3 consists of 16 residues. The V gene end was trimmed by 4 bases and the J gene end by 0 bases; junction bases not matched to a gene: 3. The chain's CDR3 is CASSSLAGGSTDTQYF. Written as DNA, the CDR3 is TGTGCCAGCAGTTCTCTAGCGGGGGGCAGCACAGATACGCAGTATTTT.

The chain couples TRBV9 to TRBJ2-2; D is unclear. V lost 3 bases and J lost 7, with 13 bases in between. The CDR3 is made up of 14 amino acids. The germline V gene encodes CDR1 SGDLS and CDR2 YYNGEE. CDR3: CASSEKDRGGELFF. In DNA, the CDR3 is TGTGCCAGCAGCGAAAAAGATCGAGGCGGGGAGCTGTTTTTT.

The chain links TRBV4-1 to TRBJ1-5; D remains unclear. The V end lost 3 bases, the J end lost 4 bases, and 16 bases lay between the germline ends. Germline loops: CDR1 MGHRA, CDR2 YSYEKL. The CDR3 extends over 16 amino acids. The CDR3 sequence: CASSHPGVVGNQPQHF. DNA for the CDR3: TGCGCCAGCAGCCATCCCGGTGTGGTGGGGAATCAGCCCCAGCATTTT.

For the CDR3, the DNA is TGTGCCAGCAGCCCCCAGGGGGCCTCCAGGGAGACCCAGTACTTC. It specifies CASSPQGASRETQYF. The chain couples TRBV7-8 to TRBJ2-5, with TRBD1 matching over 8 bases. The CDR3 contains 15 residues. Germline V gene sequence: CDR1 SGHVS, CDR2 FQNEAQ. V lost 5 bases and J lost 5; bases outside the gene matches: 10.

This clone was counted a single time. This rearrangement joins TRBV20-1 to TRBJ1-2, with a weak D call TRBD1 (6 bases). V lost 5 bases, J lost 8 bases, and 12 bases lay in between. The CDR3 is 11 amino acids. Germline loops: CDR1 DFQATT, CDR2 SNEGSKA (reference sequence). The CDR3 coding sequence is TGCAGTGCTCACAGGGATCAGGGCTACACCTTC. Protein sequence: CSAHRDQGYTF.

The chain carries TRBV20-1 and TRBJ2-3; no clear D. V lost 3 bases to trimming and J lost 1 base, with 5 bases between them. This CDR3 has 12 residues. Germline CDR1 and CDR2: DFQATT and SNEGSKA (reference sequence). DNA of the CDR3: TGCAGTGCTAGTCGCCGCACAGATACGCAGTATTTT. Translating it yields CSASRRTDTQYF.

This rearrangement joins TRBV25-1 to TRBJ1-2; 7 nucleotides line up with TRBD1. The length of the CDR3 is 16 residues. Germline V lookup: CDR1 MGHDK, CDR2 SYGVNS. The V gene end was trimmed by 4 bases and the J gene end by 7 bases; junction bases not matched to a gene: 15. The CDR3 sequence is CASSGPRDTPGGGYTF. The DNA of the CDR3 is TGTGCCAGCAGTGGGCCCCGGGACACCCCAGGGGGTGGCTACACCTTC.

The chain uses TRBV10-1 and TRBJ2-5; the D is unclear. The CDR3 covers 15 residues. Germline V lookup: CDR1 WNHNN, CDR2 SYGVQD (reference sequence). The germline V and J ends were trimmed by 3 bases and 1 base, with 12 bases remaining between them. The chain's CDR3 is CASSDQGAGQETQYF. DNA of the CDR3: TGCGCCAGCAGTGATCAAGGTGCAGGCCAAGAGACCCAGTACTTC.

The chain combines TRBV7-2 with TRBJ1-2; tentatively, D is TRBD1 (6 bases). Germline values: CDR1 SGHTA, CDR2 FQGNSA. V lost 9 bases to trimming and J lost 2 bases, with 16 bases between them. This CDR3 is built from 14 residues. The CDR3 coding sequence is TGTGCCAGTAAACCTCCAGGGGTAAACTATGGCTACACCTTC. This sequence encodes CASKPPGVNYGYTF. The full variable domain, in which reference TRBV7-2 and TRBJ1-2 provide the parts outside the CDR3, is GAGVSQSPSNKVTEKGKDVELRCDPISGHTALYWYRQSLGQGLEFLIYFQGNSAPDKSGLPSDRFSAERTGGSVSTLTIQRTQQEDSAVYLCASKPPGVNYGYTFGSGTRLTVV.

The chain recombines TRBV7-8 with TRBJ2-1; the D gene is possibly TRBD1 (5 bases). Trimming cost V 5 bases and J 1 base, with 6 bases left between them. Germline lookup yields CDR1 SGHVS and CDR2 FQNEAQ. This CDR3 has 13 residues. DNA of the CDR3: TGTGCCAGCAGCCCAGGGTCCTACAATGAGCAGTTCTTC. Encoded protein: CASSPGSYNEQFF.

This chain uses TRBV30 with TRBJ2-7, with D unclear. CDR1 is GTSNPN and CDR2 is SVGIG in the germline V gene (reference sequence). This CDR3 region has 11 residues. Trimming pared 4 bases from V and 1 base from J, leaving 5 bases between. Written as DNA, the CDR3 is TGTGCCTGGACTGAATCCTACGAGCAGTACTTC. It encodes CAWTESYEQYF. Supplemented by reference TRBV30 and TRBJ2-7, the full variable domain reads SQTIHQWPATLVQPVGSPLSLECTVEGTSNPNLYWYRQAAGRGLQLLFYSVGIGQISSEVPQNLSASRPQDRQFILSSKKLLLSDSGFYLCAWTESYEQYFGPGTRLTVT.

The J gene is TRBJ2-1, the V gene TRBV15; TRBD2 matches at 13 bases. The germline CDR1 and CDR2 sequences are LNHNV and YYDKDF (reference sequence). V was clipped by 2 bases and J by 8 bases; unmatched bases: 3. This CDR3 spans 15 amino acids. CDR3 loop: CATSRRTSGGDEQFF. DNA for the CDR3: TGTGCCACCAGCAGACGGACTAGCGGGGGAGATGAGCAGTTCTTC. Based on the CDR3 plus reference TRBV15 and TRBJ2-1, the full variable domain is DAMVIQNPRYQVTQFGKPVTLSCSQTLNHNVMYWYQQKSSQAPKLLFHYYDKDFNNEADTPDNFQSRRPNTSFCFLDIRSPGLGDTAMYLCATSRRTSGGDEQFFGPGTRLTVL.

The rearrangement uses TRBV6-4 and TRBJ1-2, with 9 positions matching TRBD1. After removal of 0 bases from V and 6 bases from J, the junction contained 8 bases not matched to a gene. This CDR3 spans 16 amino acids. The V gene's germline CDR1 is MRHNA and CDR2 SNTAGT. CDR3 amino acids: CASSDSARDRVDGYTF. In DNA form, the CDR3 reads TGTGCCAGCAGTGACTCAGCCCGGGACAGGGTGGATGGCTACACCTTC.

The chain has TRBV6-6 and TRBJ2-3; D not certain. This CDR3 spans 13 amino acids. Trimming removed 2 bases from V and 3 bases from J, with 6 bases in between. The germline gives CDR1 MNHNY, CDR2 SVGAGI (reference sequence). The CDR3 is CASSYDGTDTQYF. In DNA form, the CDR3 reads TGTGCCAGCAGTTACGATGGAACAGATACGCAGTATTTT.

Notes on this clone: The sample carries other DNA sequences with the same CDR3. The CDR3 bases are TGTGCCAGCTCACCACGGGGGTACGAGCAGTACTTC. Encoded protein: CASSPRGYEQYF. This rearrangement joins TRBV18 to TRBJ2-7, with D possibly called TRBD1 or TRBD2 (5 bases each). Germline CDR1 KGHSH, CDR2 LQKENI. With 1 base removed from V and 4 bases from J, the gap between germline ends came to 5 bases. This CDR3 contains 12 residues.

The chain recombines TRBV5-4 with TRBJ2-4; 9 bases fit TRBD1. The CDR3 runs 14 residues. Germline lookup yields CDR1 SGHNT and CDR2 YYREEE (reference sequence). V trimming: 4 bases; J trimming: 6 bases; junction bases outside the gene matches: 5. CDR3 protein: CASSVQGAVNIQYF. Written as DNA, the CDR3 is TGTGCCAGCAGCGTACAGGGGGCGGTAAACATTCAGTACTTC.

The sample holds a few counts of this clone. The rearrangement links TRBV11-3 to TRBJ2-7; tentatively, D is TRBD1 (6 bases). The V end was cut by 5 bases, the J end by 4 bases, with 9 bases between. CDR3 length equals 12 residues. Germline CDR1 is SGHNT and CDR2 is YENEEA. The CDR3 DNA sequence: TGTGCCAGCAGCACGGACAGTTACGAGCAGTACTTC. This sequence encodes CASSTDSYEQYF.

The V call is TRBV19, the J call TRBJ1-1; tentatively, D is TRBD1 (5 bases). The V end lost 1 base, the J end lost 8 bases, and 17 bases lay between the germline ends. This CDR3 is built from 15 residues. In germline, CDR1 is LNHDA, CDR2 SQIVND (reference sequence). The CDR3 DNA is TGTGCCAGTAGTATAGTAGACGAGACAGCGCCAGAAGCTTTCTTT. It translates to CASSIVDETAPEAFF.